A selection of T cell receptor beta chains follows, all from one sample in a study of blood T cell repertoires in COVID-19. The method was immunoSEQ multiplex PCR; TCRdb's version includes in-frame clones alone and lacks a portion of them. The profile shows 300,000 to 400,000 clones, 75% to 90% of them singletons. The material sequenced was peripheral blood. The source of these receptors is a woman aged 25-40 years with COVID-19, enrolled during active disease. Both conserved end residues are part of each CDR3. Fields, in order: clone size, J gene, V gene, D gene, CDR3 DNA, CDR3 protein. D genes are given only for firm matches. Size is omitted from some rows. Given values are once, few, many or a class for expanded clones.

NA | TRBJ2-4 | TRBV28 | TRBD1 | TGTGCCAGCAGTTTCCCCCCGACAGGGGGCGGGGACATTCAGTACTTC | CASSFPPTGGGDIQYF
NA | TRBJ2-5 | TRBV18 | TRBD2 | TGTGCCAGCTCACCAAGGACTAGCGGGAGCGTGGTTGAGACCCAGTACTTC | CASSPRTSGSVVETQYF
NA | TRBJ1-4 | TRBV7-9 | NA | TGTGCCAGCAGCCCGGGGGTTACTAATGAAAAACTGTTTTTT | CASSPGVTNEKLFF
NA | TRBJ1-1 | TRBV18 | NA | TGTGCCAGCTCACCCGGGGGGTTCGACACTGAAGCTTTCTTT | CASSPGGFDTEAFF
NA | TRBJ2-3 | TRBV27 | TRBD2 | TGTGCCAGCAGTTTCCTAGCGGGCGATACGCAGTATTTT | CASSFLAGDTQYF
NA | TRBJ2-3 | TRBV6-6 | NA | TGTGCCAGCAGTTGGGAGCTCTACACAGATACGCAGTATTTT | CASSWELYTDTQYF
NA | TRBJ1-1 | TRBV19 | TRBD1 | TGTGCCAGTAGTATAGTCACAGGGGAGAACACTGAAGCTTTCTTT | CASSIVTGENTEAFF
NA | TRBJ1-2 | TRBV5-1 | TRBD1 | TGCGCCAGCAGCTTAGGTGGGACAGGAACAAACTATGGCTACACCTTC | CASSLGGTGTNYGYTF
NA | TRBJ1-6 | TRBV29-1 | TRBD1 | TGCAGCGTTGAAGATGGGACAGGGGTCCACTTT | CSVEDGTGVHF
once | TRBJ1-3 | TRBV27 | NA | TGTGCCAGCAGTTTGTCGGGGAGAACTGGAAACACCATATATTTT | CASSLSGRTGNTIYF
NA | TRBJ2-7 | TRBV4-2 | NA | TGTGCCAGCAGCGCTCGACTGAATTACGAGCAGTACTTC | CASSARLNYEQYF
NA | TRBJ2-1 | TRBV30 | NA | TGTGCCTGGAGTTCAGGCGGGAAAAGGTTCTTC | CAWSSGGKRFF
NA | TRBJ2-2 | TRBV6-4 | NA | TGTGCCAGCAGTGTACAGCAAAACGGGGAGCTGTTTTTT | CASSVQQNGELFF
NA | TRBJ2-5 | TRBV6-1 | TRBD2 | TGTGCCAGCAGTGAGGCGAGCGGGAGACAGGAGACCCAGTACTTC | CASSEASGRQETQYF
NA | TRBJ2-1 | TRBV5-4 | TRBD2 | TGTGCCAGCAGCTTGGGGGGACTAGCGGGAGAGACTGAGCAGTTCTTC | CASSLGGLAGETEQFF
many | TRBJ2-5 | TRBV14 | NA | TGTGCCAGCAGCCCGTCAAGAGTGGGGGGAGTAGAGACCCAGTACTTC | CASSPSRVGGVETQYF
NA | TRBJ2-1 | TRBV7-3 | NA | TGTGCCAGCAGCTTAACGGAGGGAGGCGAGCAGTTCTTC | CASSLTEGGEQFF
NA | TRBJ2-6 | TRBV6-2/TRBV6-3 | TRBD1 | TGTGCCAGCAGTACCGTGGGACAGGGGATTGCTGGGGCCAACGTCCTGACTTTC | CASSTVGQGIAGANVLTF
NA | TRBJ2-1 | TRBV21-1 | NA | TGTGCCAGCAGAACCGGGACAGGGGCTGTCGACAATGAGCAGTTCTTC | CASRTGTGAVDNEQFF
NA | TRBJ1-6 | TRBV6-5 | TRBD1 | TGTGCCAGCAGCCTGGGACAGGGCAATTCACCCCTCCACTTT | CASSLGQGNSPLHF
NA | TRBJ2-1 | TRBV5-1 | NA | TGCGCCAGCAGCGAATCGACGGCCCAGCGGGTCAATGAGCAGTTCTTC | CASSESTAQRVNEQFF
few | TRBJ1-4 | TRBV7-9 | NA | TGTGCCAGCACCTCGGACATCGGCCTGGGGAAACTGTTTTTT | CASTSDIGLGKLFF
NA | TRBJ1-2 | TRBV6-5 | TRBD1 | TGTGCCAGCACTACCCTACAGGGGGGTAGATGGGGCTACACCTTC | CASTTLQGGRWGYTF
NA | TRBJ1-3 | TRBV3-1/TRBV3-2 | NA | TGTGCCAGCAGCTCGGGTAGGGGAAGAGGAAACACCATATATTTT | CASSSGRGRGNTIYF
NA | TRBJ2-7 | TRBV18 | NA | TGTGCCAGCTCACCTAAGGAGGCCTACGAGCAGTACTTC | CASSPKEAYEQYF
NA | TRBJ2-1 | TRBV27 | TRBD2 | TGTGCCAGCAGTCTAGCGGGGGTTCTGTACAATGAGCAGTTCTTC | CASSLAGVLYNEQFF
NA | TRBJ1-2 | TRBV6-6 | NA | TGTGCCAGCAGTTACTCAGTGACAGGAAACTATGGCTACACCTTC | CASSYSVTGNYGYTF
NA | TRBJ1-2 | TRBV12-3/TRBV12-4 | NA | TGTGCCAGCAGTCTAGGGGAGTATGGCTACACCTTC | CASSLGEYGYTF
NA | TRBJ1-5 | TRBV4-1 | NA | TGCGCCAGCAGCCAAGAACAGGTTCCAGCCAATCAGCCCCAGCATTTT | CASSQEQVPANQPQHF
NA | TRBJ2-5 | TRBV13 | NA | TGTGCCAGCAGCTTAGGCCGCGGGTTGGAGACCCAGTACTTC | CASSLGRGLETQYF
NA | TRBJ1-3 | TRBV7-6 | TRBD1 | TGTGCCAGCAGCCAGACAGGGGTTGGAAACACCATATATTTT | CASSQTGVGNTIYF
NA | TRBJ1-3 | TRBV4-2 | NA | TGTGCCAGCAGCCAAACCCACCAGATCTCTGGAAACACCATATATTTT | CASSQTHQISGNTIYF
NA | TRBJ2-5 | TRBV7-9 | TRBD1 | TGTGCCAGCAGCTTTGACAGGGCACGGGTAGAGACCCAGTACTTC | CASSFDRARVETQYF
NA | TRBJ1-3 | TRBV3-1/TRBV3-2 | TRBD1 | TGTGCCAGCAGCCAGACAGGGGGTGGAAACACCATATATTTT | CASSQTGGGNTIYF
NA | TRBJ1-6 | TRBV6-5 | NA | TGTGCCAGTAGCAGCGGATACAATTCACCCCTCCACTTT | CASSSGYNSPLHF